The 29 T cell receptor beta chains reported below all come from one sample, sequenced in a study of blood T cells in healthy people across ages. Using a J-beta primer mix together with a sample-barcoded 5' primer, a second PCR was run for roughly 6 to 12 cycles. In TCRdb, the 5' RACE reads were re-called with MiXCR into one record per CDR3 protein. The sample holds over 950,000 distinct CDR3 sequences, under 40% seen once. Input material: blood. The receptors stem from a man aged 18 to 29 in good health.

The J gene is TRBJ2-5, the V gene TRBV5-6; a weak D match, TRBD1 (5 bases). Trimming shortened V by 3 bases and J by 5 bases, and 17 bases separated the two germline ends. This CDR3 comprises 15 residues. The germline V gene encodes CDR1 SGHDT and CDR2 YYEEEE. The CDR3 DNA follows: TGTGCCAGCAGCTCAGGTGCAGGGAACAGGGAGACCCAGTACTTC. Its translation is CASSSGAGNRETQYF. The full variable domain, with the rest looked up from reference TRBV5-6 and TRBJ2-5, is DAGVTQSPTHLIKTRGQQVTLRCSPKSGHDTVSWYQQALGQGPQFIFQYYEEEERQRGNFPDRFSGHQFPNYSSELNVNALLLGDSALYLCASSSGAGNRETQYFGPGTRLLVL.

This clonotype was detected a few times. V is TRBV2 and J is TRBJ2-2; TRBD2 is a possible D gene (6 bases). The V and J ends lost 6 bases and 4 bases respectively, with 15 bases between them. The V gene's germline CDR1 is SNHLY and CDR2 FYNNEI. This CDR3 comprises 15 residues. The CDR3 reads CASRTDIAATGELFF. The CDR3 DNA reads TGTGCCAGCAGGACCGACATAGCGGCCACCGGGGAGCTGTTTTTT.

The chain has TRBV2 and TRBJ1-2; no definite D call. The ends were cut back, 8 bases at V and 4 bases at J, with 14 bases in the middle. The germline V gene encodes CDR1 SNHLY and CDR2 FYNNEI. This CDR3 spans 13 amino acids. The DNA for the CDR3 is TGTGCCAGCGTAGCAGCCGCAACCTATGGCTACACCTTC. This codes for CASVAAATYGYTF.

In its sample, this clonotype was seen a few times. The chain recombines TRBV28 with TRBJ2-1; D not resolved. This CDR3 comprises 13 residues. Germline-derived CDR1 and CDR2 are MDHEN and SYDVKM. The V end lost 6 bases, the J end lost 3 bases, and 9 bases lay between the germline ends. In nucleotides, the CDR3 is TGTGCCAGCAGCTTCTACGGCTACAATGAGCAGTTCTTC. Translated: CASSFYGYNEQFF.

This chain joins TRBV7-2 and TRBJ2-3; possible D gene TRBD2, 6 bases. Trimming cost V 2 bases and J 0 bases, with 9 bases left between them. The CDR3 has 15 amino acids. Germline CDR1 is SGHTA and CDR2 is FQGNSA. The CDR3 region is CASSLHGSSTDTQYF. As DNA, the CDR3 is TGTGCCAGCAGCTTACACGGGAGTAGCACAGATACGCAGTATTTT.

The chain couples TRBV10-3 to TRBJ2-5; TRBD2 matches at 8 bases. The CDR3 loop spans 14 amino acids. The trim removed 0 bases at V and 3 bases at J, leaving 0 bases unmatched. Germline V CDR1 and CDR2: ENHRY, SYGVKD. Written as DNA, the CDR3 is TGTGCCATCAGTGAGTCGGGACTAGAAGAGACCCAGTACTTC. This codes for CAISESGLEETQYF.

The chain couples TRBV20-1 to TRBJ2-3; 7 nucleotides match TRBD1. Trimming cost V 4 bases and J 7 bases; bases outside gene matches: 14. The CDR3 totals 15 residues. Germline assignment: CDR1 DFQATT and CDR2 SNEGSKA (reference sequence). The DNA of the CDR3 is TGCAGTGCTACAACCGGGACAGCTGCGCCGAATACGCAGTATTTT. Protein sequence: CSATTGTAAPNTQYF.

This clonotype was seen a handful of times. DNA for the CDR3: TGTGCCAGCAGAGTCGACAGGGGATTCGATGAGCAGTTCTTC. Translating gives CASRVDRGFDEQFF. This chain joins TRBV6-5 and TRBJ2-1; the match to TRBD1 covers 8 bases. This CDR3 has 14 residues. Germline loops: CDR1 MNHEY, CDR2 SVGAGI. After removal of 6 bases from V and 8 bases from J, the junction contained 9 bases not matched to a gene.

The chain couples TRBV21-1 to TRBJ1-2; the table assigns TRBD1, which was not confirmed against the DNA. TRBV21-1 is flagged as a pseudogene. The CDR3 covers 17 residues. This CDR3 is CASSNGPAGARYYGYTF. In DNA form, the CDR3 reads TGTGCCAGCAGCAATGGGCCTGCAGGGGCGAGATACTATGGCTACACCTTC.

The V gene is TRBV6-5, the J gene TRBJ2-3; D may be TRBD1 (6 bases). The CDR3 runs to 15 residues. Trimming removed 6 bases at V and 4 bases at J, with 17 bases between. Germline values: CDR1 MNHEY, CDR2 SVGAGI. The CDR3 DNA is TGTGCCAGCAGCAGACCGACGCAGGGGCCAGATACGCAGTATTTT. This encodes CASSRPTQGPDTQYF.

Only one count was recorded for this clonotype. The CDR3 loop is CASSPAVESVNTEAFF. DNA for the CDR3: TGTGCCAGCAGCCCCGCGGTGGAGTCAGTGAACACTGAAGCTTTCTTT. The J gene is TRBJ1-1, the V gene TRBV7-3; D remains unclear. Germline V gene sequence: CDR1 SGHTA, CDR2 FQGTGA. With 5 bases removed from V and 0 bases from J, the gap between germline ends came to 16 bases. The CDR3 has 16 residues.

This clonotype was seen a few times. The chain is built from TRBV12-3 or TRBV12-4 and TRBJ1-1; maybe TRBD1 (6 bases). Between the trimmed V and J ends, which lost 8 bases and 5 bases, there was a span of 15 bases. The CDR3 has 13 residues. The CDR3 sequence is CASGYRERTEAFF. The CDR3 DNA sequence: TGTGCCAGCGGATACAGGGAGCGTACTGAAGCTTTCTTT.

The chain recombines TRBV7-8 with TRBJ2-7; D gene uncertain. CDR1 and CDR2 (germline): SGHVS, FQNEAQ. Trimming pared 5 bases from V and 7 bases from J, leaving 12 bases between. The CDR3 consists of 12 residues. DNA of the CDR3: TGTGCCAGCAGCCCACACCGAAATGAGCAGTACTTC. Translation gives CASSPHRNEQYF.

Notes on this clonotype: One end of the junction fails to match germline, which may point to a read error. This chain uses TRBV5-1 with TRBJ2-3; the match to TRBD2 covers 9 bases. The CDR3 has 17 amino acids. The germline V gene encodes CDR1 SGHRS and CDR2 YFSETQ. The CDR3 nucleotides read TGCGCCAGCAGCTTGCCAGCTAGCGGGACACCCGCGGATATGCAGTATTTT. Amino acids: CASSLPASGTPADMQYF.

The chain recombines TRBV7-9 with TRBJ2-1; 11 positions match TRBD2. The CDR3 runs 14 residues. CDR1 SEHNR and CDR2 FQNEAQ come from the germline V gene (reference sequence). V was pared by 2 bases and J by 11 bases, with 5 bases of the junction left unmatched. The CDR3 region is CASSLSTSGGQQFF. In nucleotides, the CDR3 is TGTGCCAGCAGCTTAAGTACTAGCGGGGGCCAGCAGTTCTTC.

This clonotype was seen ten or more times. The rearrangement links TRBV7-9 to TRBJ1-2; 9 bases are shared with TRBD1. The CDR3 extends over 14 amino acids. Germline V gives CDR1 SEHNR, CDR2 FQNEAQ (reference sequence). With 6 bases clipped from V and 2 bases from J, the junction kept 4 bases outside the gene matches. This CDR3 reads CASSPTGGNYGYTF. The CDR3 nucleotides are TGTGCCAGCAGTCCGACAGGGGGAAACTATGGCTACACCTTC.

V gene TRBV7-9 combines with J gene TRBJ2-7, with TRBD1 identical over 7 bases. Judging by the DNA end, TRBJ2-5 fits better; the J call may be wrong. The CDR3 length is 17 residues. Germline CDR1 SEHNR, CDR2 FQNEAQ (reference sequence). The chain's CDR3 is CASSPTLGQDRGETQYF. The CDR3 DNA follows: TGTGCCAGCAGCCCAACGCTAGGACAGGATCGCGGGGAGACCCAGTACTTC.

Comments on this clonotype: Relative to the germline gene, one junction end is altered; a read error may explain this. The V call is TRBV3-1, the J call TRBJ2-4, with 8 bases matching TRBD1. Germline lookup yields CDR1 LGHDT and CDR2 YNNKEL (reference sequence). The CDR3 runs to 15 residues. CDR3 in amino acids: CASSPEGTGTYEQYF. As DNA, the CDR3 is TGTGCCAGCAGCCCTGAGGGGACAGGCACCTACGAGCAGTACTTT.

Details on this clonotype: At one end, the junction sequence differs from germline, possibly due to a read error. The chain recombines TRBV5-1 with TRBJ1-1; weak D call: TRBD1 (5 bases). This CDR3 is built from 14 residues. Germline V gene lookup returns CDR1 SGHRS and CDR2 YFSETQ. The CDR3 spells CASSWGRRNTEAFF. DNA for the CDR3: TGTGCCAGCAGCTGGGGACGAAGGAACACTGAAGCTTTCTTT.

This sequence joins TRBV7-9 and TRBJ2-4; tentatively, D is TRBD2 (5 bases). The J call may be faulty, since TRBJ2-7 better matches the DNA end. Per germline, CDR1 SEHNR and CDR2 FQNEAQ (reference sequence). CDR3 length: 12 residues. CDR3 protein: CASSVGSDEQYF. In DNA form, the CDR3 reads TGTGCCAGCAGCGTTGGGAGTGACGAGCAGTACTTC.

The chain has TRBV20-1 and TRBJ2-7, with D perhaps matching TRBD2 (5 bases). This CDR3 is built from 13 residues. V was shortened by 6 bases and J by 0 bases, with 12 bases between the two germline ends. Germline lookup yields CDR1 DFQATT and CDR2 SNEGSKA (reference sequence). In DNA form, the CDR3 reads TGCAGTGCCTATGAGGACTCCTCCTACGAGCAGTACTTC. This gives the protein CSAYEDSSYEQYF.

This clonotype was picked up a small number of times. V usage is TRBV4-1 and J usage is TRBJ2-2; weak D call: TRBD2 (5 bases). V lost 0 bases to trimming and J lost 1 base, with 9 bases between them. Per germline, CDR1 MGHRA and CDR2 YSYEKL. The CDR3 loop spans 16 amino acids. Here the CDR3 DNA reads TGCGCCAGCAGCCAAGATGGCGGGCAGAACACCGGGGAGCTGTTTTTT. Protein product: CASSQDGGQNTGELFF.

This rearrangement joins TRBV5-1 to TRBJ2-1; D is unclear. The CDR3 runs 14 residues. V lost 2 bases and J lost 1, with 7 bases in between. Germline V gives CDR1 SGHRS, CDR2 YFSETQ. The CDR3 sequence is CASSFEPSYNEQFF. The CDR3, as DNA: TGCGCCAGCAGCTTCGAGCCTTCCTACAATGAGCAGTTCTTC.

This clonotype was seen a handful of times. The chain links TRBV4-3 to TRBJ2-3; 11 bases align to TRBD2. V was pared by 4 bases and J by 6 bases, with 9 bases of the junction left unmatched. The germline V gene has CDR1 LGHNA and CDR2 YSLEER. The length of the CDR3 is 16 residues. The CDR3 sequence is CASSLQIAGGFDTQYF. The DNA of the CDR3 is TGCGCCAGCAGCCTCCAAATAGCGGGGGGGTTTGATACGCAGTATTTT.

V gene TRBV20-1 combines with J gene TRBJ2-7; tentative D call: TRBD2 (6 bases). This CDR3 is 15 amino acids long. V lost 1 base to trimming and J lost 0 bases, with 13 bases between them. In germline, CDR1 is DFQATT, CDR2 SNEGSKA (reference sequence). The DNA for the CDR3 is TGCAGTGCTAGAGGCGGGGACTTAAGCTCCTACGAGCAGTACTTC. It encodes CSARGGDLSSYEQYF.

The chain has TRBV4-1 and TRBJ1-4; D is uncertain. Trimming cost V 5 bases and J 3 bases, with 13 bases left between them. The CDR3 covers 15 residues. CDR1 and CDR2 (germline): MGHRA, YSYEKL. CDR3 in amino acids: CASSYRRLANEKLFF. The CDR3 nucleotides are TGCGCCAGCAGCTACCGCCGTCTGGCTAATGAAAAACTGTTTTTT.

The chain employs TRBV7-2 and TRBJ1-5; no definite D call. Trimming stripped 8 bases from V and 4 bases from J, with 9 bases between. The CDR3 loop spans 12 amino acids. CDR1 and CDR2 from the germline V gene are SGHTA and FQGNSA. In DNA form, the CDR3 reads TGTGCCAGCCGCAAGGGTAATCAGCCCCAGCATTTT. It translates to CASRKGNQPQHF.

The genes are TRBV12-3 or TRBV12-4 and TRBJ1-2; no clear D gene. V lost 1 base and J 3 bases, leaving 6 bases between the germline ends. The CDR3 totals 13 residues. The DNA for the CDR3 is TGTGCCAGCAGTTTAGACCGCCACTATGGCTACACCTTC. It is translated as CASSLDRHYGYTF.

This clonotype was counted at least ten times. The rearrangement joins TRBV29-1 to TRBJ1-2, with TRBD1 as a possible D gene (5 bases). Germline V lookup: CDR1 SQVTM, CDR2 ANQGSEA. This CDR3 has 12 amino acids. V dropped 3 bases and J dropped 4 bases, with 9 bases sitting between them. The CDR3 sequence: CSVDQGSYGYTF. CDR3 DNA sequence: TGCAGCGTTGACCAGGGCAGCTATGGCTACACCTTC.